This T cell receptor beta chain is from a study of shared clonotypes between healthy human individuals (TCRdb year 2020). In the study overall: Three men and two women, aged 18 to 49 years, made up the cohort. Per donor, three plates each were used for CD4 naive and CD4 memory, two for CD8 naive, and one for CD8 memory. Between about 0.8 and 9 billion PBMCs per donor were obtained by leukapheresis. Different laboratories and diverse techniques were used to prepare libraries and sequence TCR repertoires, to increase sequencing depth and limit assay-specific biases. To estimate repertoire size and how much clonotypes are shared between individuals, the study performed deep sequencing of blood TCR repertoires from five healthy adults.

Points on this clone: Its antigen remains undetermined. No base quality values were provided; no much bigger clone lies one nucleotide off.

Taken from cysteine to phenylalanine, the CDR3 has 15 residues. This entry keeps only the CDR3 DNA: 45 bases, framed from base 1. According to the germline V gene (reference sequence), CDR1 reads LNHNV and CDR2 reads YYDKDF. V is cut back by 4 bases and J by 3 bases, with 6 bases in the junction unmatched. Findings and caveats that apply to the study as a whole: Pairwise subsampling led to the expectation that sequencing depth would affect the degree of clonotype sharing among donors. Sampling was restricted to blood, and TCR repertoires in tissue are likely to differ from TCR repertoires in blood. Roughly 5% of naive CD4, 3.5% of naive CD8, about 2.5% of memory CD4, and around 0.4% of memory CD8 clonotypes were shared across several donors. Even with the large sequencing depth, rarefaction of the sorted-subset datasets indicated that sequencing was incomplete. Compared with non-shared clonotypes, the clonotypes found in all four sorted-subset donors had higher generation probabilities. Naive subsets generally had larger estimated clonotype richness than memory subsets did. Because the study included a small number of donors, the genetic and exposure-history diversity represented was limited.

Using the deep immunoSEQ assay, TCR CDR3 regions were amplified from genomic DNA by multiplex PCR. Extracted genomic DNA from each cell subset was distributed evenly across all wells of several immunoSEQ 96-well plates, and each plate was treated as a replicate. For sorted subsets, roughly 200 ng genomic DNA, equal to about 30,000 T cell genomes, was loaded into each replicate PCR. Purified libraries were measured with a Qubit 3.0 fluorometer, size-checked on a Bioanalyzer 2100, and measured again with the KAPA Library Quantification kit. Each immunoSEQ 96-well plate was sequenced on its own single-read 150-cycle Illumina NextSeq 550 flow cell. Processing in the source paper ran as follows. Because the immunoSEQ output held only junctional sequences and lacked quality scores, the filtering could not match the filtering applied to full-length reads. To assign V/J genes and CDR3, sequences were annotated against IMGT germline references using PyIR, a Python wrapper for IgBLAST v1.9. Any read was removed if the V/J assignment was weak (E-value above 1e-6), the CDR3 was missing, or the read contained stop codons, out-of-frame junctions, or ambiguous translated residues. A V3J clonotype was defined by an identical inferred V gene, J gene, and CDR3 amino acid sequence. Percentage overlap between repertoires was computed as shared unique clonotypes divided by the size of the smaller repertoire. Richness of each repertoire was evaluated using RTK rarefaction, the Chao1 estimator, and Recon v2.1 estimates of unobserved clonotypes. For all TCRbeta clonotypes obtained by the gDNA method from a few donors, generation probabilities were computed with OLGA. TCRdb stores this immuneACCESS table with in-frame sequences only. Part of the clones is absent; in the studies checked, under half of the shortfall reflects unresolved V genes, and no reason is known for the rest. The V and J calls and clone size were taken over from that table, and D and trimming were inferred from the DNA. The sample table contains under 1,900,000 clones; only one count was recorded for approximately 98.5% of them. Jointly, the top ten make up approximately 0.4% of the sample.

Healthy HIV-negative adults with no recently reported acute infections or vaccinations were included as donors. Every donor was a Caucasian adult residing in Nashville, Tennessee, USA. CD4+ T cells were enriched by magnetic negative selection, after which naive cells were positively selected on CD45RA and the negative fraction was taken as the memory subset. Blood was collected by leukapheresis, and PBMCs were isolated by Ficoll-Histopaque density gradient centrifugation and then cryopreserved in liquid nitrogen vapor phase. Analytical flow cytometry was used to check the purity and quantity of each magnetically sorted T cell population. From each sorted fraction, genomic DNA was isolated and quantified by UV absorbance on a Nanodrop 2000c.

This TCR was sampled from a man aged 25 to 40 in good health. The specimen was naive CD4+ T cells sorted from blood. Reading the label with the study, this specimen's cell subset or site is: CD45RA+ positively selected. Recombination joined TRBV15 with TRBJ2-1, with 7 middle bases fitting TRBD1. CDR3 protein: CATSKTGRSYNEQFF. DNA sequence: TGTGCCACCAGCAAGACAGGGAGAAGCTACAATGAGCAGTTCTTC.